Listed below are T cell receptor beta chains from one sample, sequenced in a study of shared clonotypes between healthy human individuals. Produced via immunoSEQ multiplex PCR; TCRdb's table is partial and in-frame only. The data contain 2,100,000 or so clones, approximately 94% of them singletons. Sequencing used naive CD4+ T cells sorted from blood. These receptors came from a man younger than 30 in good health. The CDR3 runs from the conserved cysteine through the conserved F or W. D genes are given only for firm matches. Size is omitted from some rows. Given values are once, few, many or a class for expanded clones.

v_gene,abundance,d_gene,j_gene,CDR3aa,CDR3nt
TRBV28,-,-,TRBJ1-3,CASSSQGASGNTIYF,TGTGCCAGCAGTTCCCAAGGAGCCTCTGGAAACACCATATATTTT
TRBV11-3,few,-,TRBJ1-1,CASSSESNTEAFF,TGTGCCAGCAGCTCGGAATCGAACACTGAAGCTTTCTTT
TRBV27,-,TRBD1,TRBJ2-5,CATRTGGGFFGETQYF,TGTGCCACACGGACAGGGGGCGGCTTTTTTGGAGAGACCCAGTACTTC
TRBV19,-,TRBD1,TRBJ1-1,CASSMGSGTARAFF,TGTGCCAGTAGTATGGGGTCCGGGACAGCCCGGGCTTTCTTT
TRBV18,-,-,TRBJ1-5,CASSPGQNIGQPQHF,TGTGCCAGCTCACCCGGACAGAATATAGGGCAGCCCCAGCATTTT
TRBV6-6,-,-,TRBJ1-4,CASSYSLSDEKLFF,TGTGCCAGCAGTTACTCCCTGTCGGACGAAAAACTGTTTTTT
TRBV6-5,-,-,TRBJ2-1,CASSYEGRNEQFF,TGTGCCAGCAGTTACGAGGGACGCAATGAGCAGTTCTTC
TRBV5-1,-,-,TRBJ1-1,CASSLASEGNTEAFF,TGCGCCAGCAGCTTGGCCTCGGAGGGAAACACTGAAGCTTTCTTT
TRBV28,-,-,TRBJ1-2,CASRGLAGSGYTF,TGTGCCAGCAGAGGATTGGCGGGGAGTGGCTACACCTTC
TRBV6-1,-,TRBD1,TRBJ2-7,CASSERQGPSYEQYF,TGTGCCAGCAGTGAAAGACAGGGACCCTCCTACGAGCAGTACTTC
TRBV5-1,-,-,TRBJ1-3,CASSSQGAGNTIYF,TGCGCCAGCAGCTCACAGGGAGCTGGAAACACCATATATTTT
TRBV19,once,-,TRBJ2-7,CASSTQTRVEQYF,TGTGCCAGTAGTACCCAAACACGAGTCGAGCAGTACTTC
TRBV10-3,-,TRBD1,TRBJ1-2,CAISDQGQGKGYGYTF,TGTGCCATCAGTGACCAAGGACAGGGGAAGGGGTATGGCTACACCTTC
TRBV2,-,-,TRBJ2-2,CASRRTVNTGELFF,TGTGCCAGCAGACGTACAGTGAACACCGGGGAGCTGTTTTTT
TRBV4-1,-,TRBD1,TRBJ2-2,CASSRLWQGATGELFF,TGCGCCAGCAGCCGCTTATGGCAGGGGGCGACCGGGGAGCTGTTTTTT
TRBV6-5,-,-,TRBJ1-4,CASSSAGVARKLFF,TGTGCCAGCAGTTCCGCCGGGGTGGCGCGGAAACTGTTTTTT
TRBV5-1,-,-,TRBJ2-1,CASRDSAYLSYNEQFF,TGCGCCAGCAGAGACTCAGCGTACCTTTCCTACAATGAGCAGTTCTTC
TRBV7-9,-,-,TRBJ2-1,CASSLGPSRDNEQFF,TGTGCCAGCAGCTTAGGGCCTAGCCGCGACAATGAGCAGTTCTTC
TRBV7-8,-,TRBD1,TRBJ1-1,CASSSSPTGGGNTEAFF,TGTGCCAGCAGTTCAAGCCCGACAGGGGGCGGGAACACTGAAGCTTTCTTT
TRBV6-5,-,-,TRBJ1-2,CASSSVRTKEGYTF,TGTGCCAGCAGTTCTGTCAGGACAAAGGAGGGCTACACCTTC
TRBV6-5,-,-,TRBJ2-1,CASSSSMDEQFF,TGTGCCAGCAGCTCATCGATGGATGAGCAGTTCTTC
TRBV7-2,-,-,TRBJ2-3,CASSSRVGQDTQYF,TGTGCCAGCAGCTCACGAGTGGGCCAAGATACGCAGTATTTT
TRBV28,once,TRBD1,TRBJ2-7,CASRSQGSRSEQYF,TGTGCCAGCAGGTCACAGGGGAGTAGGAGCGAGCAGTACTTC
TRBV5-4,-,TRBD1,TRBJ1-1,CASSWGGQGPAEAFF,TGTGCCAGCAGCTGGGGGGGACAGGGACCCGCTGAAGCTTTCTTT
TRBV6-6,once,TRBD1,TRBJ1-5,CASTDRAYQPQHF,TGTGCCAGCACGGACAGGGCATATCAGCCCCAGCATTTT
TRBV27,-,-,TRBJ1-4,CASSVRGRYEKLFF,TGTGCCAGCAGTGTAAGGGGGAGGTACGAAAAACTGTTTTTT